These T cell receptor beta chains were read from a single sample in a study of CD8+ T cells in alopecia areata. Libraries were prepared by immunoSEQ multiplex PCR; TCRdb keeps only in-frame clonotypes and omits some of them. The sample shows 120,000 or so clones, 61% of them seen only once. Sequencing used CD4+ T cells sorted from blood, obtained at week 4, from a patient treated with tofacitinib. The receptors derive from a human donor with alopecia areata. Both conserved end residues are part of each CDR3. The D gene is left open where the match is weak. Not all rows give a size; the values are once, few, many and, for expanded clones, a class.

TRBD2 | - | TRBJ2-7 | TRBV10-3 | TGTGCCATCAGTGATCAGCTAGCGGGAGACTACGAGCAGTACTTC | CAISDQLAGDYEQYF
- | few | TRBJ2-7 | TRBV20-1 | TGCAGTGCTAGTTCGGAGCGGCAGTACTTC | CSASSERQYF
- | - | TRBJ2-3 | TRBV18 | TGTGCCAGCTCACCACAGAATCTGCGAGATACGCAGTATTTT | CASSPQNLRDTQYF
- | - | TRBJ2-5 | TRBV9 | TGTGCCAGCAGCGGGGGGTACCAAGAGACCCAGTACTTC | CASSGGYQETQYF
- | - | TRBJ1-5 | TRBV18 | TGTGCCAGCTCACCAAGGGTTGAACAGCCCCAGCATTTT | CASSPRVEQPQHF
- | - | TRBJ1-2 | TRBV30 | TGTGCCTGGAGAGTCGTGGGAACCAACTATGGCTACACCTTC | CAWRVVGTNYGYTF
TRBD2 | few | TRBJ2-7 | TRBV29-1 | TGCAGCGTTGCTCCTTCAAGCGGGATCTACGAGCAGTACTTC | CSVAPSSGIYEQYF
TRBD1 | once | TRBJ1-2 | TRBV29-1 | TGCAGCGCCATAGCCGGGACAGGGGTAACCGGTGGCTACACCTTC | CSAIAGTGVTGGYTF
- | - | TRBJ2-5 | TRBV9 | TGTGCCAGCAGCGTCAGGGGCTGGGAGACCCAGTACTTC | CASSVRGWETQYF
TRBD1 | - | TRBJ2-5 | TRBV27 | TGTGCCAGCAGTCCGGTGGGGACAGGCTGGCTAGAGACCCAGTACTTC | CASSPVGTGWLETQYF
- | - | TRBJ1-5 | TRBV19 | TGTGCCAGTAGCCCTAAAGACCTAAAAGATCAGCCCCAGCATTTT | CASSPKDLKDQPQHF
- | - | TRBJ2-1 | TRBV29-1 | TGCAGCGTTTCGTTGGGACCAAACAATGAGCAGTTCTTC | CSVSLGPNNEQFF
TRBD1 | - | TRBJ1-6 | TRBV18 | TGTGCCAGCTCACTTTCGACAGGGGAGAATTCACCCCTCCACTTT | CASSLSTGENSPLHF
- | - | TRBJ1-5 | TRBV30 | TGTGCCTATATCGAGGCTAATAGCAATCAGCCCCAGCATTTT | CAYIEANSNQPQHF
TRBD2 | - | TRBJ2-3 | TRBV5-1 | TGCGCCAGCAGGAGGACTAGCGGGGCCAGCACAGATACGCAGTATTTT | CASRRTSGASTDTQYF
TRBD2 | - | TRBJ2-3 | TRBV7-8 | TGTGCCAGCAGCTCCGGACTAGCGGGAGATGTGACAGATACGCAGTATTTT | CASSSGLAGDVTDTQYF
- | - | TRBJ2-2 | TRBV4-1 | TGCGCCAGCAGCCAAGGATTTGCCGGGGAGCTGTTTTTT | CASSQGFAGELFF
- | - | TRBJ1-1 | TRBV14 | TGTGCCACCATTCATTGGAACACTGAAGCTTTCTTT | CATIHWNTEAFF
- | - | TRBJ1-1 | TRBV29-1 | TGCAGCGTTGGCCGGGCTGAGGGTAACACTGAAGCTTTCTTT | CSVGRAEGNTEAFF
TRBD2 | - | TRBJ2-4 | TRBV19 | TGTGCCAGTAGTACTACGGGAGGGGGAAACATTCAGTACTTC | CASSTTGGGNIQYF
- | - | TRBJ2-6 | TRBV5-6 | TGTGCCAGCAGCCCATCCCACTCTGGGGCCAACGTCCTGACTTTC | CASSPSHSGANVLTF
- | - | TRBJ2-3 | TRBV29-1 | TGCAGCGTCGACGTCATGCCGCAGTATTTT | CSVDVMPQYF
- | few | TRBJ2-7 | TRBV5-6 | TGTGCCAGCAGTGCTCAGGGGTCGGGCTCCTACGAGCAGTACTTC | CASSAQGSGSYEQYF
- | - | TRBJ2-5 | TRBV30 | TGTGCCATAGGGGGGGACTCGCAAGAGACCCAGTACTTC | CAIGGDSQETQYF
- | - | TRBJ1-2 | TRBV6-6 | TGTGCCAGCAGTTACGGGGAAAACTATGGCTACACCTTC | CASSYGENYGYTF
- | - | TRBJ2-4 | TRBV30 | TGTGCCTGGAGTGATAAAGGGACTTCGAACATTCAGTACTTC | CAWSDKGTSNIQYF
- | - | TRBJ2-1 | TRBV11-2 | TGTGCCAGCAGCCCCCGACGACTCAATGAGCAGTTCTTC | CASSPRRLNEQFF